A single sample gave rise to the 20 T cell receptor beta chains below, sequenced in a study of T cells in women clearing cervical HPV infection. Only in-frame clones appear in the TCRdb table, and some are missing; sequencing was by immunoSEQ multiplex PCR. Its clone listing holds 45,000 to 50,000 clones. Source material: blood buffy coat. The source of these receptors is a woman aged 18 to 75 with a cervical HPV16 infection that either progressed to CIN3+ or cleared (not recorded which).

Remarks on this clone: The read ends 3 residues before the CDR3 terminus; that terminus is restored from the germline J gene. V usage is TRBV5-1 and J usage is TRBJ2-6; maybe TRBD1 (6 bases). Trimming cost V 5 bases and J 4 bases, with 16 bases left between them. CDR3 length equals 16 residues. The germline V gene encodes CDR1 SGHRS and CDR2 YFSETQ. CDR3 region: CASSDTGPRGANVLTF. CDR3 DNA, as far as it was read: TGCGCCAGCAGTGATACAGGGCCGCGAGGGGCCAACGTC.

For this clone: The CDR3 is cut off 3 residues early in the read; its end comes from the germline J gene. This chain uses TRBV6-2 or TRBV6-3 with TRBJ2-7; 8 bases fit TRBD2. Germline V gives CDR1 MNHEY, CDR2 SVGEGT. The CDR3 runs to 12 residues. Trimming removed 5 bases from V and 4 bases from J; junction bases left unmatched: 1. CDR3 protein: CASSGLAYEQYF. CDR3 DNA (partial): TGTGCCAGCAGTGGACTAGCTTACGAG.

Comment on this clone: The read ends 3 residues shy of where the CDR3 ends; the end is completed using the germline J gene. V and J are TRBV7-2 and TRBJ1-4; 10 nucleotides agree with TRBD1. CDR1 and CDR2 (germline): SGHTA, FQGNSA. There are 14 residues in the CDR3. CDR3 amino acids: CASSQTGGGSPLFF. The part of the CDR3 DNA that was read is TGTGCCAGCAGCCAGACAGGGGGCGGGTCACCA.

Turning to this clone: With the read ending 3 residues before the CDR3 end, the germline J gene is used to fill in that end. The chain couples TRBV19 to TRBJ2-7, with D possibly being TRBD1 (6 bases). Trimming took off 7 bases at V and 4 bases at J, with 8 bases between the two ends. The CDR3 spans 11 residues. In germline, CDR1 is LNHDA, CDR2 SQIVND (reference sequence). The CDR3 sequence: CASNQGYEQYF. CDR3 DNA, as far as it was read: TGTGCCAGTAATCAGGGGTACGAG.

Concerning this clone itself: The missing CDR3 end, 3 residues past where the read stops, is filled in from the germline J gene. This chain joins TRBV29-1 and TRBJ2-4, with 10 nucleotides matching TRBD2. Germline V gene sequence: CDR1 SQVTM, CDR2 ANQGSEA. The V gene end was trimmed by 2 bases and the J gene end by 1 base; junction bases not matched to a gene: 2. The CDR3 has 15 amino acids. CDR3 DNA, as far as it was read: TGCAGCGTTGAAATAGCGGGGGGTGCCAAAAACATT. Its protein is CSVEIAGGAKNI. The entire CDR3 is CSVEIAGGAKNIQYF.

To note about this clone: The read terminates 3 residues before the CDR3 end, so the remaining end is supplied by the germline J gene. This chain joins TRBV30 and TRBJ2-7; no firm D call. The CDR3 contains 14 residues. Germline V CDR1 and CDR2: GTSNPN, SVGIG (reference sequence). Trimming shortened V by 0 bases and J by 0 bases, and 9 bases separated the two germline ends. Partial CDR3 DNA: TGTGCCTGGAGTGTGTCCGGTGACTCCTACGAG. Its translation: CAWSVSGDSYE. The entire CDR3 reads CAWSVSGDSYEQYF.

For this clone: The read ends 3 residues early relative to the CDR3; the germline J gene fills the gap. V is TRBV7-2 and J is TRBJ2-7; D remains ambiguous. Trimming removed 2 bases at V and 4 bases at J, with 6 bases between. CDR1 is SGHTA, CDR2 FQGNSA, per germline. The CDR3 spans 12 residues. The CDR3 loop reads CASSLSGYEQYF. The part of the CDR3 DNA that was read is TGTGCCAGCAGCTTATCCGGGTACGAG. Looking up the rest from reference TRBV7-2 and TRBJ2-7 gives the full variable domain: GAGVSQSPSNKVTEKGKDVELRCDPISGHTALYWYRQSLGQGLEFLIYFQGNSAPDKSGLPSDRFSAERTGGSVSTLTIQRTQQEDSAVYLCASSLSGYEQYFGPGTRLTVT.

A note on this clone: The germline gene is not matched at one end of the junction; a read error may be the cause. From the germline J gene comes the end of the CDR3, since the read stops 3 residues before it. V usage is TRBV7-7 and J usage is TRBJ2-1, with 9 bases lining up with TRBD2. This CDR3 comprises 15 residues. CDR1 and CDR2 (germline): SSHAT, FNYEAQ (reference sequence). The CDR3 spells CASSFRLAEYNEQFF. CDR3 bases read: TGTGCTAGCAGCTTTCGACTAGCGGAATACAATGAG.

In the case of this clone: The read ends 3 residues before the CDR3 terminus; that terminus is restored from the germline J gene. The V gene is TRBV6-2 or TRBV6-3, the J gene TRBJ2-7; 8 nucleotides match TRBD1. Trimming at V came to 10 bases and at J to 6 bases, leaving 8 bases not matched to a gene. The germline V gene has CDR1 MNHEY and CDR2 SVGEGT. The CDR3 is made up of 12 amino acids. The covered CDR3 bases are TGTGCCACCGGACAGGGAGGACCCGAG. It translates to CATGQGGPE. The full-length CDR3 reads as CATGQGGPEQYF.

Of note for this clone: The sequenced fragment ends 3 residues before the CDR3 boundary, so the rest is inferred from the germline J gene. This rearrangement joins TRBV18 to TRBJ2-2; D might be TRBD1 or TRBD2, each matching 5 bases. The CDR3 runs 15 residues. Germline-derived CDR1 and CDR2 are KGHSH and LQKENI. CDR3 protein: CASSSRAVGANVLFF. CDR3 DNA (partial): TGTGCCAGCTCATCGAGGGCGGTTGGGGCCAACGTG.

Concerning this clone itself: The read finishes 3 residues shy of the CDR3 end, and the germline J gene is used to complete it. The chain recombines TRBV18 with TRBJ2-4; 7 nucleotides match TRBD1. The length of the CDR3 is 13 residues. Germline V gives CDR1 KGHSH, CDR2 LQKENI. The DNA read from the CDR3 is TGTGCCAGCTCACCCGGGACAGACCATGGT. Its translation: CASSPGTDHG. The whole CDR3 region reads CASSPGTDHGQYF. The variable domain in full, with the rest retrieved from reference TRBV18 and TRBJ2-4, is NAGVMQNPRHLVRRRGQEARLRCSPMKGHSHVYWYRQLPEEGLKFMVYLQKENIIDESGMPKERFSAEFPKEGPSILRIQQVVRGDSAAYFCASSPGTDHGQYFGAGTRLSVL.

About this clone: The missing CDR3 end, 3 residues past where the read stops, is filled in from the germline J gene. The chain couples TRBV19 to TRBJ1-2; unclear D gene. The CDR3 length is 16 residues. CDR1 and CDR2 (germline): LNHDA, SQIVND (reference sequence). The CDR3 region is CASSILAGGLTSDYTF. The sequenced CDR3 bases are TGTGCCAGTAGTATTTTGGCGGGAGGGCTAACTAGTGAC.

The CDR3: CASSQTGNGANVLTF. The CDR3 DNA, read in part, is TGCGCCAGCAGCCAGACAGGGAATGGGGCCAACGTC. The V gene is TRBV5-1, the J gene TRBJ2-6, with 7 bases aligning to TRBD1. The read gets to within 3 residues of the CDR3 end, and the germline J gene fills in the rest. Germline V lookup: CDR1 SGHRS, CDR2 YFSETQ. The CDR3 totals 15 residues. The V gene end was trimmed by 4 bases and the J gene end by 3 bases; junction bases not matched to a gene: 4.

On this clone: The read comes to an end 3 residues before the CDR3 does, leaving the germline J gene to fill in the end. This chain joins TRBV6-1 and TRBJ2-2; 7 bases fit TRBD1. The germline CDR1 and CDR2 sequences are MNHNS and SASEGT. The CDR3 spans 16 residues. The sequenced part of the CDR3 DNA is TGTGCCAGCAGTGGCCGAATGTCAGGGGGTAATTCACCG. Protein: CASSGRMSGGNSP. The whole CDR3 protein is CASSGRMSGGNSPLFF.

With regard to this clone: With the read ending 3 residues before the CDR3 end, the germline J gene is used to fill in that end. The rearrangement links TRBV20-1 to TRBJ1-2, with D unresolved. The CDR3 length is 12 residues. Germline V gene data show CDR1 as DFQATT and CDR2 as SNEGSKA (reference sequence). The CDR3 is CSASFSGQGYTF. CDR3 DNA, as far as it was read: TGCAGTGCATCCTTCAGTGGTCAAGGC.

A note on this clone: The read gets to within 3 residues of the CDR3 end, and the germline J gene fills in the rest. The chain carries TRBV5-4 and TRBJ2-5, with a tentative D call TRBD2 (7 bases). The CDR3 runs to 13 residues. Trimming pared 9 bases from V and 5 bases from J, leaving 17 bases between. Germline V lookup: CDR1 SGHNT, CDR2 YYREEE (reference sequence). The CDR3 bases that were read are TGTGCCACCCACCGGCGGGGGCAGGAGACC. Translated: CATHRRGQET. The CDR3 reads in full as CATHRRGQETQYF.

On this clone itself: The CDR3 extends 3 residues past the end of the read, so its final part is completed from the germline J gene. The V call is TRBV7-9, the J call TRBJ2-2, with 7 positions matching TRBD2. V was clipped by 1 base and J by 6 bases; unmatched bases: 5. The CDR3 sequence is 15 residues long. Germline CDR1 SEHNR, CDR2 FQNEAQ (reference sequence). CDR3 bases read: TGTGCCAGCAGCTTAGTCGGGACTACCTCCGGGGAG. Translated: CASSLVGTTSGE. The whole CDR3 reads CASSLVGTTSGELFF.

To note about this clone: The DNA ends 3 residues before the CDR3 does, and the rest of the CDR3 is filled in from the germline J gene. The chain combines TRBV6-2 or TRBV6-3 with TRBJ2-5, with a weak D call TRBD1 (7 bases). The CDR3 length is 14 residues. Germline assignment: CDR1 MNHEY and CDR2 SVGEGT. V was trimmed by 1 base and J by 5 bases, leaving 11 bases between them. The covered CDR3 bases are TGTGCCAGCAGTTACTGGGACAGCGGGGAGACC. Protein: CASSYWDSGET. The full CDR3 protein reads CASSYWDSGETQYF.

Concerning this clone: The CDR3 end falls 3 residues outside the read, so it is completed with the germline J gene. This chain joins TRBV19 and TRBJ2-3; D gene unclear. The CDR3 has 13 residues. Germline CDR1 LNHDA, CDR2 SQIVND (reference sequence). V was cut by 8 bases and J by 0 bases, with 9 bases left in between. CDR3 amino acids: CASLELSTDTQYF. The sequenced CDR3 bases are TGTGCCAGTTTAGAACTGAGCACAGATACG.

Partial CDR3 DNA: TGTGCCAGCAGCCCCACAGCAGGGTTATTAGCTCCG. Its protein product is CASSPTAGLLAP. In full, the CDR3 reads CASSPTAGLLAPQYF. The chain recombines TRBV5-6 with TRBJ2-3; D might be TRBD1 (5 bases). The CDR3 extends 3 residues past the end of the read, so its final part is completed from the germline J gene. The CDR3 sequence is 15 residues long. CDR1 is SGHDT and CDR2 is YYEEEE in the germline V gene.